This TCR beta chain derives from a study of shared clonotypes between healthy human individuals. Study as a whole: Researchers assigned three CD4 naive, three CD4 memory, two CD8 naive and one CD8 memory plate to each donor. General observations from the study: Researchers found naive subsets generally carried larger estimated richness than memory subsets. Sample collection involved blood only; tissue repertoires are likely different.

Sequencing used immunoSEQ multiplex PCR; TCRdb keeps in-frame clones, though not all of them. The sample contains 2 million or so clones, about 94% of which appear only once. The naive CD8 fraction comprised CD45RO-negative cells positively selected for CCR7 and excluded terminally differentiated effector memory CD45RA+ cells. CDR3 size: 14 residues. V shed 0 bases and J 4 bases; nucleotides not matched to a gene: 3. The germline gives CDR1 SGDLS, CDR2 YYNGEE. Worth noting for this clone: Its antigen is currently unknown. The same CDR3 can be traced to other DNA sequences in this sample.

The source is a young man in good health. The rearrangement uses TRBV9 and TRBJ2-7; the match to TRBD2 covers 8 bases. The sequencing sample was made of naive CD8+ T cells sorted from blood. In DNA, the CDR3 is TGTGCCAGCAGCGTAGGACTAGCGACGTACGAGCAGTACTTC. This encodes CASSVGLATYEQYF.